The 21 T cell receptor beta chains listed next were all sequenced from one sample in a study of shared clonotypes between healthy human individuals. Positively selected for CCR7, the CD45RO-negative cells used as naive CD8 cells excluded terminally differentiated effector memory CD45RA+ cells. Profiling relied on immunoSEQ multiplex PCR, and the TCRdb table lists in-frame clones only, not all of them. The data hold about 2.1 million clones, with approximately 92% observed a single time. The source material was naive CD8+ T cells from PBMCs. The source of these receptors is a young man in good health. Some clones in this sample may be carry-over from other donors' samples.

This clone showed up just once. The chain uses TRBV6-6 and TRBJ2-3; no reliable D call. Trimming took off 0 bases at V and 4 bases at J, with 14 bases between the two ends. The CDR3 length is 16 residues. The germline V gene encodes CDR1 MNHNY and CDR2 SVGAGI (reference sequence). In DNA, the CDR3 is TGTGCCAGCAGTTACTCGAGTAGCCTTTTCCCAGATACGCAGTATTTT. Amino acid sequence: CASSYSSSLFPDTQYF.

Written as DNA, the CDR3 is TGTGCCAGCAGTTTTAGTATCGGCAGCACCGGGGAGCTGTTTTTT. Its translation: CASSFSIGSTGELFF. The chain uses TRBV27 and TRBJ2-2, with D unclear. The CDR3 spans 15 residues. V was cut by 3 bases and J by 4 bases, with 12 bases left in between. Germline CDR1 MNHEY, CDR2 SMNVEV (reference sequence).

The gene calls are TRBV4-3 and TRBJ2-3; D unclear. This CDR3 comprises 15 residues. Trimming stripped 0 bases from V and 6 bases from J, with 13 bases between. Germline CDR1 reads LGHNA; CDR2 reads YSLEER. This CDR3 is CASSQDGTPGDTQYF. The CDR3 bases are TGCGCCAGCAGCCAAGATGGCACTCCTGGGGATACGCAGTATTTT.

The rearrangement joins TRBV12-2 to TRBJ2-7; no check of the table's D call, TRBD2, against the DNA was made. TRBV12-2 is given as a pseudogene. The CDR3 length is 13 residues. The CDR3 DNA reads as TGTGCAAGTCGCTTAGCCCCTTCGTACGAGCAGTACTTC. Protein product: CASRLAPSYEQYF.

The rearrangement joins TRBV7-9 to TRBJ1-1; tentative D call: TRBD1 (5 bases). With 5 bases removed from V and 0 bases from J, the gap between germline ends came to 13 bases. The V gene's germline CDR1 is SEHNR and CDR2 FQNEAQ (reference sequence). The length of the CDR3 is 15 residues. The DNA of the CDR3 is TGTGCCAGCAGCGCCCGGACAACAGTGAACACTGAAGCTTTCTTT. Amino acid sequence: CASSARTTVNTEAFF.

The rearrangement uses TRBV30 and TRBJ1-2; weak D call: TRBD1 (6 bases). The CDR3 loop spans 15 amino acids. V was trimmed by 8 bases and J by 4 bases, leaving 23 bases between them. The V gene's germline CDR1 is GTSNPN and CDR2 SVGIG (reference sequence). DNA of the CDR3: TGTGCCGGAGGGGGAGGGCACCGATCCTTCTATGGCTACACCTTC. Protein sequence: CAGGGGHRSFYGYTF.

The genes are TRBV27 and TRBJ2-1, with TRBD2 identical over 15 bases. The V gene's germline CDR1 is MNHEY and CDR2 SMNVEV (reference sequence). J was trimmed by 5 bases and V by 8 bases; bases with no gene match: 10. The CDR3 is made up of 17 amino acids. The CDR3 is CASGPGLAGGQDNEQFF. Written as DNA, the CDR3 is TGTGCCAGCGGACCGGGACTAGCGGGAGGCCAGGACAATGAGCAGTTCTTC.

The chain combines TRBV27 with TRBJ2-1, with 10 bases identical to TRBD2. The CDR3 is made up of 16 amino acids. Per the germline V gene, CDR1 is MNHEY and CDR2 is SMNVEV (reference sequence). V lost 2 bases, J lost 9 bases, and 10 bases stayed unmatched. The CDR3 here is CASSLDWLAGAGEQFF. For the CDR3, the DNA is TGTGCCAGCAGTTTAGATTGGCTAGCGGGAGCGGGTGAGCAGTTCTTC.

This clone showed up just once. V is TRBV29-1 and J is TRBJ2-1, with D possibly TRBD1 on 7 matching bases. From germline, CDR1 is SQVTM and CDR2 ANQGSEA. The V end was cut by 6 bases, the J end by 5 bases, with 14 bases between. The CDR3 covers 13 residues. The CDR3 nucleotides are TGCAGCGTAAGGGGGCGGAGGGACAATGAGCAGTTCTTC. Amino acids: CSVRGRRDNEQFF.

The chain couples TRBV29-1 to TRBJ2-1; 13 positions match TRBD2. The CDR3 consists of 16 residues. Trimming took 2 bases from V and 6 from J; bases not matched to a gene: 7. Germline V gene sequence: CDR1 SQVTM, CDR2 ANQGSEA. The CDR3 DNA reads as TGCAGCGTTGAATCAACCACTAGCGGGAGGGCCAATGAGCAGTTCTTC. Amino acid sequence: CSVESTTSGRANEQFF.

The chain uses TRBV10-3 and TRBJ1-4, with D maybe TRBD1 (5 bases). V gave up 11 bases and J gave up 0 bases, with 13 bases separating them. Germline CDR1 is ENHRY and CDR2 is SYGVKD. The CDR3 is made up of 14 amino acids. CDR3 residues: CAWQGRSTNEKLFF. DNA of the CDR3: TGTGCCTGGCAGGGTCGGTCAACTAATGAAAAACTGTTTTTT.

The V call is TRBV27, the J call TRBJ1-2; D may be TRBD1 (5 bases). The CDR3 runs to 13 residues. Trimming pared 3 bases from V and 8 bases from J, leaving 13 bases between. Germline CDR1 and CDR2: MNHEY and SMNVEV (reference sequence). CDR3 DNA: TGTGCCAGCAGTTTGGGAGGGGACCACGGCTACACCTTC. Its translation is CASSLGGDHGYTF.

The chain employs TRBV25-1 and TRBJ2-7; TRBD2 matches 9 bases. The CDR3 consists of 12 residues. CDR1 MGHDK and CDR2 SYGVNS come from the germline V gene. V lost 1 base to trimming and J lost 12 bases; unmatched junction nucleotides: 4. The CDR3 sequence is CASSESLAGTYF. DNA for the CDR3: TGTGCCAGCAGTGAATCTCTAGCGGGAACGTACTTC.

Regarding this clone: This sample includes further DNA sequences coding for the same CDR3. As DNA, the CDR3 is TGTGCCAGCAGCTCGGGCCTCTCTGGGGCCAACGTCCTGACTTTC. Amino acid sequence: CASSSGLSGANVLTF. This chain links TRBV7-9 with TRBJ2-6; D not resolved. CDR3 size: 15 residues. Trimming stripped 4 bases from V and 0 bases from J, with 7 bases between. Germline V gives CDR1 SEHNR, CDR2 FQNEAQ (reference sequence).

V and J are TRBV27 and TRBJ2-2; D is unclear. Germline CDR1 is MNHEY and CDR2 is SMNVEV (reference sequence). The V and J ends lost 10 bases and 6 bases respectively, with 9 bases between them. There are 11 residues in the CDR3. The CDR3 loop is CATVGSGELFF. The CDR3 coding sequence is TGTGCCACGGTGGGGTCCGGGGAGCTGTTTTTT.

For the CDR3, the DNA is TGTGCTAGTGCTCCACAGGGTCGGTATGGCTACACCTTC. Protein sequence: CASAPQGRYGYTF. This chain uses TRBV12-5 with TRBJ1-2, with D perhaps matching TRBD1 (6 bases). The CDR3 runs to 13 residues. V lost 7 bases, J lost 5 bases, and 14 bases lay in between. Germline-derived CDR1 and CDR2 are LGHNT and FRNRAP.

The chain uses TRBV30 and TRBJ2-7, with 8 bases matching TRBD1. Germline lookup yields CDR1 GTSNPN and CDR2 SVGIG (reference sequence). This CDR3 spans 14 amino acids. With 5 bases clipped from V and 5 bases from J, the junction kept 11 bases outside the gene matches. In DNA, the CDR3 is TGTGCCTGGGGAACCGGCAGGGGGCCCAACGAGCAGTACTTC. It encodes CAWGTGRGPNEQYF.

Points on this clone: Distinct nucleotide sequences in the sample also encode this CDR3. The V call is TRBV6-5, the J call TRBJ2-1; D unclear. Germline V gives CDR1 MNHEY, CDR2 SVGAGI. The CDR3 spans 12 residues. Trimming cost V 3 bases and J 8 bases, with 8 bases left between them. The CDR3 sequence is CASSYPPDEQFF. Written as DNA, the CDR3 is TGTGCCAGCAGTTATCCGCCCGATGAGCAGTTCTTC.

The chain couples TRBV6-5 to TRBJ1-1; maybe TRBD1 (6 bases). From germline, CDR1 is MNHEY and CDR2 SVGAGI. Trimming cost V 10 bases and J 1 base, with 19 bases left between them. This CDR3 contains 15 residues. CDR3 loop: CATILSRGANTEAFF. The CDR3 bases are TGTGCCACCATTCTTAGTCGGGGGGCGAACACTGAAGCTTTCTTT.

As for this clone: The sample holds other DNA sequences that translate to the same CDR3. V and J are TRBV4-1 and TRBJ1-1, with D tentatively TRBD1 (5 bases). V lost 4 bases and J 1 base, leaving 10 bases between the germline ends. CDR3 length equals 14 residues. Germline loops: CDR1 MGHRA, CDR2 YSYEKL. Written as DNA, the CDR3 is TGCGCCAGCAGCCCCGGGAGGGGGAACACTGAAGCTTTCTTT. Residues: CASSPGRGNTEAFF.

The chain has TRBV29-1 and TRBJ1-2; D unclear. CDR1 and CDR2 (germline): SQVTM, ANQGSEA. Trimming took off 6 bases at V and 4 bases at J, with 12 bases between the two ends. The CDR3 sequence is 12 residues long. For the CDR3, the DNA is TGCAGCGTGACTTGGTTCCCCTATGGCTACACCTTC. This codes for CSVTWFPYGYTF.